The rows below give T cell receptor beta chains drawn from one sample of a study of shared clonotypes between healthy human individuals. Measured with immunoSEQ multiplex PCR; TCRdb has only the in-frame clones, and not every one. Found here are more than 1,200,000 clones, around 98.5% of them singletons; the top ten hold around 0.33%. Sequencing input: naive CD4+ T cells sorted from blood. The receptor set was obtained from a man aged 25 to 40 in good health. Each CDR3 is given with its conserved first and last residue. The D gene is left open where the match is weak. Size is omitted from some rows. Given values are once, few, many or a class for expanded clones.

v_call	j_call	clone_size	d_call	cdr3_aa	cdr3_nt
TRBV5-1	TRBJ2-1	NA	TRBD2	CASSFTGGPGNEQFF	TGCGCCAGCAGCTTTACGGGAGGGCCGGGAAATGAGCAGTTCTTC
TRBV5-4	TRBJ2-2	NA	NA	CASSLVGNTGELFF	TGTGCCAGCAGCTTGGTCGGGAACACCGGGGAGCTGTTTTTT
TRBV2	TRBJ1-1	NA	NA	CASTPPNTEAFF	TGTGCCAGCACCCCTCCGAACACTGAAGCTTTCTTT
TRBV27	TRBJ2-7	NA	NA	CASSLFGRVPYEQYF	TGTGCCAGCAGTTTATTCGGCAGGGTACCCTACGAGCAGTACTTC
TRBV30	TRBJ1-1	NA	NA	CARIGGRTEAFF	TGTGCCCGGATAGGGGGAAGGACTGAAGCTTTCTTT
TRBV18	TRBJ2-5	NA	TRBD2	CASSPPREGEETQYF	TGTGCCAGCTCACCACCGCGGGAGGGGGAAGAGACCCAGTACTTC
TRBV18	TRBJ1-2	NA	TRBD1	CASSPTWDRNLGYTF	TGTGCCAGCTCACCCACTTGGGACAGGAACCTTGGCTACACCTTC
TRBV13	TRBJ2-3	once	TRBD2	CASSRRLAGDLGTDTQYF	TGTGCCAGCAGCAGAAGACTAGCGGGAGATCTTGGCACAGATACGCAGTATTTT
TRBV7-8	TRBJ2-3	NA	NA	CASSSLGLRGGAPDTQYF	TGTGCCAGCAGCTCCCTGGGCTTACGAGGGGGGGCCCCAGATACGCAGTATTTT
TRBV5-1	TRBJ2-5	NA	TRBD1	CASSFPGTGVETQYF	TGCGCCAGCAGCTTCCCCGGGACAGGGGTCGAGACCCAGTACTTC
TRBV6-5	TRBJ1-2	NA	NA	CASSYIGAGGDYGYTF	TGTGCCAGCAGTTACATCGGGGCCGGCGGGGACTATGGCTACACCTTC
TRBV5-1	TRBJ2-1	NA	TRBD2	CASGIIAGGDEQFF	TGCGCCAGCGGCATTATAGCGGGAGGAGATGAGCAGTTCTTC
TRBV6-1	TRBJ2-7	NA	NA	CASSQNAGSYEQYF	TGTGCCAGCAGCCAGAACGCAGGATCCTACGAGCAGTACTTC
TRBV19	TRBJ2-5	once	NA	CASSPSGLQETQYF	TGTGCCAGTAGTCCTAGTGGATTGCAAGAGACCCAGTACTTC
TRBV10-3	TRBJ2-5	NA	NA	CAISELRETQYF	TGTGCCATCAGTGAGCTCCGAGAGACCCAGTACTTC
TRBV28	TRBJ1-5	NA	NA	CASSFGTHSNQPQHF	TGTGCCAGCAGTTTTGGCACCCATAGCAATCAGCCCCAGCATTTT
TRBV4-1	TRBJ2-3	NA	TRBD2	CASSQEYGSGSTDTQYF	TGCGCCAGCAGCCAAGAGTACGGTAGCGGGAGTACAGATACGCAGTATTTT